The rows below give T cell receptor beta chains drawn from one sample of a study of cytomegalovirus exposure and HLA in healthy donors. Sequencing was performed with immunoSEQ multiplex PCR; in TCRdb, only in-frame clones are kept and a portion is missing. The sample contains approximately 170,000 clones, around four fifths of which appear only once. Sequenced sample: PBMCs. The receptors stem from a young man in good health and CMV-seropositive. The CDR3 runs from the conserved cysteine through the conserved F or W. The D gene is left open where the match is weak. Some rows have no size entry. The others give once, few or many, or a class for an expanded clone.

J: TRBJ2-2; size: -; D: -; V: TRBV6-1; length: 13; DNA: TGTGCCAGCAGTGAAGGACAGACCGGGGAGCTGTTTTTT; CDR3: CASSEGQTGELFF
J: TRBJ2-7; size: once; D: TRBD1; V: TRBV15; length: 15; DNA: TGTGCCACCAGCGGACGGGACAGGGGGACCTACGAGCAGTACTTC; CDR3: CATSGRDRGTYEQYF
J: TRBJ1-2; size: once; D: -; V: TRBV7-2; length: 14; DNA: TGTGCCAGCAGCTTAGACGGCAGGGACTATGGCTACACCTTC; CDR3: CASSLDGRDYGYTF
J: TRBJ1-6; size: -; D: -; V: TRBV5-8; length: 18; DNA: TGTGCCAGCAGCTTTTTTTCATCGGGGAGGACCTATAATTCACCCCTCCACTTT; CDR3: CASSFFSSGRTYNSPLHF
J: TRBJ2-7; size: -; D: TRBD2; V: TRBV27; length: 15; DNA: TGTGCCAGCAGTTACTCCGGGACTAGTAACTACGAGCAGTACTTC; CDR3: CASSYSGTSNYEQYF
J: TRBJ2-7; size: -; D: TRBD2; V: TRBV5-1; length: 15; DNA: TGCGCCAGCAGGAGGACGGGGGGGGAAATCTACGAGCAGTACTTC; CDR3: CASRRTGGEIYEQYF
J: TRBJ1-2; size: once; D: TRBD1; V: TRBV5-1; length: 15; DNA: TGCGCCAGCGGCCTGGGGGCGGACAGGGGATCAGGCTACACCTTC; CDR3: CASGLGADRGSGYTF
J: TRBJ2-7; size: -; D: -; V: TRBV28; length: 15; DNA: TGTGCCAGCAGCCCCCCCGCAGGGGCGTTAGGCGAGCAGTACTTC; CDR3: CASSPPAGALGEQYF
J: TRBJ1-2; size: -; D: -; V: TRBV19; length: 12; DNA: TGTGCCAGTACCACAGGGCTGGTTGGCTACACCTTC; CDR3: CASTTGLVGYTF
J: TRBJ2-7; size: -; D: -; V: TRBV27; length: 16; DNA: TGTGTCAGCAGTTTGATGGCCTTAACAGGGAACTACGAGCAGTACTTC; CDR3: CVSSLMALTGNYEQYF
J: TRBJ1-3; size: -; D: TRBD1; V: TRBV4-1; length: 18; DNA: TGCGCCAGCAGCCAGGGGGGACAGGGGCCATCCTCTGGAAACACCATATATTTT; CDR3: CASSQGGQGPSSGNTIYF
J: TRBJ2-3; size: -; D: -; V: TRBV15; length: 15; DNA: TGTGCCACCAGCAGAGATCCTACCGTCACGGATACGCAGTATTTT; CDR3: CATSRDPTVTDTQYF
J: TRBJ1-1; size: -; D: -; V: TRBV13; length: 13; DNA: TGTGCCAGCAGCTTAGGAGGCAGGGGCGAAGCTTTCTTT; CDR3: CASSLGGRGEAFF
J: TRBJ2-5; size: -; D: -; V: TRBV7-8; length: 13; DNA: TGTGCCAGCAGCCCTAGGGGGGGATGGACCCAGTACTTC; CDR3: CASSPRGGWTQYF
J: TRBJ2-7; size: -; D: TRBD2; V: TRBV28; length: 17; DNA: TGTGCCAGCAGTCTCCCCACTCTAGCGGGAGGGCCGTACGAGCAGTACTTC; CDR3: CASSLPTLAGGPYEQYF
J: TRBJ2-3; size: -; D: -; V: TRBV5-5; length: 18; DNA: TGTGCCAGCAGCCCCTCCCTGGGGGGGGCCGCTAGCACAGATACGCAGTATTTT; CDR3: CASSPSLGGAASTDTQYF
J: TRBJ2-5; size: -; D: -; V: TRBV15; length: 14; DNA: TGTGCCACCAGCCTCCGGGACAACCAAGAGACCCAGTACTTC; CDR3: CATSLRDNQETQYF
J: TRBJ1-2; size: -; D: TRBD1; V: TRBV5-6; length: 15; DNA: TGTGCCAGCAGCTGGACGGGACAGGGGGGGTATGGCTACACCTTC; CDR3: CASSWTGQGGYGYTF
J: TRBJ1-6; size: -; D: -; V: TRBV30; length: 15; DNA: TGTGCCTGGGCGGATCCATTTATTTATAATTCACCCCTCCACTTT; CDR3: CAWADPFIYNSPLHF
J: TRBJ1-1; size: -; D: -; V: TRBV5-6; length: 13; DNA: TGTGCCAGCAGCTTGGCAGGGTACACTGAAGCTTTCTTT; CDR3: CASSLAGYTEAFF
J: TRBJ2-1; size: -; D: TRBD2; V: TRBV4-2; length: 15; DNA: TGTGCCAGCAGCCAAGGACTAGCGGCTTACAATGAGCAGTTCTTC; CDR3: CASSQGLAAYNEQFF
J: TRBJ2-1; size: -; D: -; V: TRBV19; length: 17; DNA: TGTGCCAGTAGTACCTTCTTAGTGGGGGGAACTTACAATGAGCAGTTCTTC; CDR3: CASSTFLVGGTYNEQFF
J: TRBJ2-2; size: -; D: -; V: TRBV7-2; length: 14; DNA: TGTGCCAGCAGGCCGGGGAGCTACACCGGGGAGCTGTTTTTT; CDR3: CASRPGSYTGELFF
J: TRBJ2-2; size: -; D: TRBD1; V: TRBV9; length: 16; DNA: TGTGCCAGCAGCGTAGGGGGACAGACTGTCACCGGGGAGCTGTTTTTT; CDR3: CASSVGGQTVTGELFF
J: TRBJ2-5; size: once; D: -; V: TRBV27; length: 14; DNA: TGTGCCAGCAGTTGGTCGGGACAAGAGGAGACCCAGTACTTC; CDR3: CASSWSGQEETQYF
J: TRBJ1-2; size: few; D: -; V: TRBV7-2; length: 15; DNA: TGTGCCAGCAGCTTAGATTTTGGGGGCTCAGGTGGCTACACCTTC; CDR3: CASSLDFGGSGGYTF
J: TRBJ2-1; size: -; D: -; V: TRBV13; length: 16; DNA: TGTGCCAGCAGCTTAAGGGGGGGGGACGTATACAATGAGCAGTTCTTC; CDR3: CASSLRGGDVYNEQFF
J: TRBJ2-3; size: few; D: -; V: TRBV7-7; length: 14; DNA: TGTGCCAGCAGCCTAAGACTAGATTCAGATACGCAGTATTTT; CDR3: CASSLRLDSDTQYF
J: TRBJ2-3; size: once; D: TRBD2; V: TRBV28; length: 17; DNA: TGTGCCAGCAGTTTATGGGCTAGCGGGGTGGGGGCAGATACGCAGTATTTT; CDR3: CASSLWASGVGADTQYF